This T cell receptor beta chain was found in a study of lymphopenia after photon versus proton radiotherapy. The study's findings and limits: Relative stability marked proton patients; photon patients lost diversity and naive cells. Post-nadir diversity loss with photons came from oligoclonal expansion, particularly CD8+ Temra cells.

The protocol was immunoSEQ multiplex PCR, while the TCRdb copy is restricted to in-frame clones and leaves out a portion. The sample lists over 50,000 clones; approximately 84% were seen once. This CDR3 region has 13 residues. CDR1 is MNHNS, CDR2 SASEGT, per germline. V lost 5 bases to trimming and J lost 1 base, with 8 bases between them. In the case of this clone: Its target is unknown.

This receptor was identified in a man in his forties or fifties with gastric cancer. The starting material was peripheral blood, obtained from a patient treated with photon-based radiotherapy. V usage is TRBV6-1 and J usage is TRBJ1-1; tentative D call: TRBD1 (6 bases). CDR3 coding DNA: TGTGCCAGCAGTCCAGGGGCGAACACTGAAGCTTTCTTT. Its protein product is CASSPGANTEAFF.